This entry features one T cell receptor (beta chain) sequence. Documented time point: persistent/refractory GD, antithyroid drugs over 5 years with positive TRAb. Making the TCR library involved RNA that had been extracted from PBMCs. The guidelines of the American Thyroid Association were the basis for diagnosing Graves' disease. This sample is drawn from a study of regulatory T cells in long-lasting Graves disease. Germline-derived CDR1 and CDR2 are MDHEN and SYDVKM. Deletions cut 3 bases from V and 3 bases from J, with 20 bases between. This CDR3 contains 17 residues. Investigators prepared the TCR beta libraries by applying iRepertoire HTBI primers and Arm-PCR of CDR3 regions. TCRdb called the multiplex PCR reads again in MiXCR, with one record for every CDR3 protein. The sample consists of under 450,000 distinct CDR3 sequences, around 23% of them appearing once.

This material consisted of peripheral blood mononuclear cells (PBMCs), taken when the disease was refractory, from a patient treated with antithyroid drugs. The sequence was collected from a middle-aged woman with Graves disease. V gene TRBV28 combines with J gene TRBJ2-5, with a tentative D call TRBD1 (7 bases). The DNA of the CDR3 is TGTGCCAGCAGTTTGACAGGGTCCACGGGAGTGGAAGAGACCCAGTACTTC. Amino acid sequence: CASSLTGSTGVEETQYF.